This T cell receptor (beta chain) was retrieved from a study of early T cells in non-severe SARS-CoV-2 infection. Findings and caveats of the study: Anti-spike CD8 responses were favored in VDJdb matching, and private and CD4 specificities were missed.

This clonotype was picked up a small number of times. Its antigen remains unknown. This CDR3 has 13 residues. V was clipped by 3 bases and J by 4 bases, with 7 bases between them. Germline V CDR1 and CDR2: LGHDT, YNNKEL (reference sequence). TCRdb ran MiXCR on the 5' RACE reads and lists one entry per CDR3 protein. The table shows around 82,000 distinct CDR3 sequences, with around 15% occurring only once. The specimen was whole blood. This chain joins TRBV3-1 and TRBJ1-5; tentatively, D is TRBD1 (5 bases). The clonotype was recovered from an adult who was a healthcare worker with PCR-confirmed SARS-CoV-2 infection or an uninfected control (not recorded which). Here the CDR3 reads CASSHGTNQPQHF. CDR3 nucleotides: TGTGCCAGCAGCCATGGGACTAATCAGCCCCAGCATTTT.